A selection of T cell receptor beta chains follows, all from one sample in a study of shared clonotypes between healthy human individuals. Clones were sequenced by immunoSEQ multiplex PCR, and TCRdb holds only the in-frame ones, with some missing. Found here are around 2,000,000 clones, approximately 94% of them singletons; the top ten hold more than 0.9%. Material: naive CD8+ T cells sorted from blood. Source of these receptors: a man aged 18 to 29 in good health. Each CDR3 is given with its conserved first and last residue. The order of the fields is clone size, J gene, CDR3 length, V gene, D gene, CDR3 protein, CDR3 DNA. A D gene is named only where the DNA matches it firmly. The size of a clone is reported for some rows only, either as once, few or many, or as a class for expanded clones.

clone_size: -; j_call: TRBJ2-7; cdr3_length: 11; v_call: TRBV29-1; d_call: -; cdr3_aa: CSVLSSYEQYF; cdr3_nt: TGCAGCGTCTTGAGTTCCTACGAGCAGTACTTC
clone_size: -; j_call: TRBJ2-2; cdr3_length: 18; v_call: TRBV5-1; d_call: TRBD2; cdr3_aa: CASSFGLAGGPNTGELFF; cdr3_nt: TGCGCCAGCAGCTTTGGACTAGCGGGAGGCCCGAACACCGGGGAGCTGTTTTTT
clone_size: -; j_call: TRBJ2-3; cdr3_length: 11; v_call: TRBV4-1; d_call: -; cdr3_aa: CASRGTDTQYF; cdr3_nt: TGCGCCAGCAGAGGAACAGATACGCAGTATTTT
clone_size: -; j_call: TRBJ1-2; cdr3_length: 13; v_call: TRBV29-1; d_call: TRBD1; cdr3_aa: CSVDRESNYGYTF; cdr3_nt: TGCAGCGTCGACAGGGAGTCGAACTATGGCTACACCTTC
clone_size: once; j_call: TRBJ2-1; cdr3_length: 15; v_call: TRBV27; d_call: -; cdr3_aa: CASSPEVPAGNEQFF; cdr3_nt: TGTGCCAGCAGTCCGGAGGTACCCGCGGGAAATGAGCAGTTCTTC
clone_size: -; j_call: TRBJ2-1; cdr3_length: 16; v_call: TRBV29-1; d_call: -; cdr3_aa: CSVQTSQRPPWNEQFF; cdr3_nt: TGCAGCGTCCAAACTAGCCAGCGTCCACCGTGGAATGAGCAGTTCTTC
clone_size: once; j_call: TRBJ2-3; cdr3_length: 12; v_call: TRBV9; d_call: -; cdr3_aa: CASSLGEDTQYF; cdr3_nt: TGTGCCAGCAGCCTAGGGGAAGATACGCAGTATTTT
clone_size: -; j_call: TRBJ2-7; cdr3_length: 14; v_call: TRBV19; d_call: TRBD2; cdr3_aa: CASSIGAGDYEQYF; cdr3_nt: TGTGCCAGTAGTATTGGCGCGGGAGACTACGAGCAGTACTTC
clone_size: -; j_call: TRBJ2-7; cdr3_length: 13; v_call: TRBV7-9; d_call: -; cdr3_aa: CASSLEVSYEQYF; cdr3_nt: TGTGCCAGCAGCTTAGAAGTCTCCTACGAGCAGTACTTC
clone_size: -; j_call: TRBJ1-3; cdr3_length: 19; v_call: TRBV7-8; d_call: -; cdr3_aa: CASSLYELGPYDSGNTIYF; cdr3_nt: TGTGCCAGCAGCTTATATGAGTTGGGTCCCTACGACTCTGGAAACACCATATATTTT
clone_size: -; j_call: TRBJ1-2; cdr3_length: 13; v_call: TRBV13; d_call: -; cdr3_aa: CASSWTAFYGYTF; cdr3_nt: TGTGCCAGCAGCTGGACAGCCTTCTATGGCTACACCTTC